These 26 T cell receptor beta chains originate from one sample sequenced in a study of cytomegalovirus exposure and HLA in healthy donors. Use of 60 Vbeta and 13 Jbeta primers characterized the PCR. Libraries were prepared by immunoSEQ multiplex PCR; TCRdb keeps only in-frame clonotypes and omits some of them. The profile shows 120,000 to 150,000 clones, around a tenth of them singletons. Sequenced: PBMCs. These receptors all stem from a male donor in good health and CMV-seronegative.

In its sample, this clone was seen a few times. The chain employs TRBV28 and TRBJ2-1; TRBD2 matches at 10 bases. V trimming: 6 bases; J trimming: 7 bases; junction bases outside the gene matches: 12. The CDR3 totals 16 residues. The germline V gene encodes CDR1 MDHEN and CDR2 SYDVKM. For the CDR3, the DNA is TGTGCCAGCAGCCCCGAGCTGGCTAGCGGGAGTAATGAGCAGTTCTTC. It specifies CASSPELASGSNEQFF.

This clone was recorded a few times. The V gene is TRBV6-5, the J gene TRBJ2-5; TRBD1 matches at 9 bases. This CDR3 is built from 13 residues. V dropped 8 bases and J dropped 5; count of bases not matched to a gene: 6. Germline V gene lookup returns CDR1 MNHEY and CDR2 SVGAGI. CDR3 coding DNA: TGTGCCAGCCGACAGGGGGTTACCGAGACCCAGTACTTC. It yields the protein CASRQGVTETQYF.

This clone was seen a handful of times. The DNA of the CDR3 is TGTGCCAGTAGTCCCCTTCCACCGGCTAGCGGTTGGGGCACAGATACGCAGTATTTT. Its translation is CASSPLPPASGWGTDTQYF. The V and J genes are TRBV19 and TRBJ2-3; TRBD2 agrees at 7 bases. This CDR3 has 19 residues. The V gene's germline CDR1 is LNHDA and CDR2 SQIVND (reference sequence). J gave up 1 base and V 5 bases, and 18 bases lay outside the gene matches.

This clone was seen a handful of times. The CDR3 DNA reads TGTGCCAGCATTGGACAGGCGAACACTGAAGCTTTCTTT. This translates into CASIGQANTEAFF. The chain carries TRBV28 and TRBJ1-1; 7 positions agree with TRBD1. The J segment lost 1 base and the V segment lost 7 bases, leaving 3 bases of the junction unmatched. The CDR3 covers 13 residues. The V gene's germline CDR1 is MDHEN and CDR2 SYDVKM.

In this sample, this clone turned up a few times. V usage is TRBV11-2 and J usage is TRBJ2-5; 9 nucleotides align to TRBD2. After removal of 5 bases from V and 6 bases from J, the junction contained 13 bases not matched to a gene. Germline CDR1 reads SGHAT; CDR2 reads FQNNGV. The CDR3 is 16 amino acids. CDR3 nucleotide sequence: TGTGCCAGCAGCCCCTTAGCGGGTCCTAGCGGGAAGACCCAGTACTTC. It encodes CASSPLAGPSGKTQYF.

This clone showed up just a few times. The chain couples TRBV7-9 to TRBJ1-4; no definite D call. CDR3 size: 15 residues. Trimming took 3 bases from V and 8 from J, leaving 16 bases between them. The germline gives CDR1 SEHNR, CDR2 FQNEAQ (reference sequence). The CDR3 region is CASSFGGSGKEKLFF. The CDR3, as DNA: TGTGCCAGCAGCTTCGGTGGTTCAGGAAAGGAAAAACTGTTTTTT.

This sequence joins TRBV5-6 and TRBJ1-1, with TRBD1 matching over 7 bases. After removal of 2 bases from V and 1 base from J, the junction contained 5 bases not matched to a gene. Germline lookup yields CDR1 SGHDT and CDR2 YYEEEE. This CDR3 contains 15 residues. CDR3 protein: CASSLGRGRNTEAFF. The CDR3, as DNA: TGTGCCAGCAGCTTAGGCAGGGGGAGGAACACTGAAGCTTTCTTT. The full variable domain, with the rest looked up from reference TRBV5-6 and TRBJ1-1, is DAGVTQSPTHLIKTRGQQVTLRCSPKSGHDTVSWYQQALGQGPQFIFQYYEEEERQRGNFPDRFSGHQFPNYSSELNVNALLLGDSALYLCASSLGRGRNTEAFFGQGTRLTVV.

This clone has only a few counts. The CDR3 reads CSVDPSSYNEQFF. The CDR3 DNA is TGCAGCGTTGATCCGAGCTCCTACAATGAGCAGTTCTTC. The V call is TRBV29-1, the J call TRBJ2-1; D gene ambiguous. The germline gives CDR1 SQVTM, CDR2 ANQGSEA. This CDR3 is 13 amino acids long. V dropped 3 bases and J dropped 0 bases, with 6 bases sitting between them.

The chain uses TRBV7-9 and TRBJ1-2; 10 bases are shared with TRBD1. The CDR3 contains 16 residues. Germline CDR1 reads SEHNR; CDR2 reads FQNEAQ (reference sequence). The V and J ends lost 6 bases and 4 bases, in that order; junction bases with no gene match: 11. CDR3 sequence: CASSLTRTGGVYGYTF. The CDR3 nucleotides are TGTGCCAGCAGTCTTACCCGGACAGGGGGAGTCTATGGCTACACCTTC. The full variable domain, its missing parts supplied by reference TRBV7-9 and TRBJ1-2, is DTGVSQNPRHKITKRGQNVTFRCDPISEHNRLYWYRQTLGQGPEFLTYFQNEAQLEKSRLLSDRFSAERPKGSFSTLEIQRTEQGDSAMYLCASSLTRTGGVYGYTFGSGTRLTVV.

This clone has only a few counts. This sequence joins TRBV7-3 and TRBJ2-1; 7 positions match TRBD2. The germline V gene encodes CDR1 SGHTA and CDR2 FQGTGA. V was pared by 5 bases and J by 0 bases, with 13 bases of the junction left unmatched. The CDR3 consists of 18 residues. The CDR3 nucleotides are TGTGCCAGCAGCCGACTGGGGGGGAGTCCTAGCTCCTACAATGAGCAGTTCTTC. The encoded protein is CASSRLGGSPSSYNEQFF.

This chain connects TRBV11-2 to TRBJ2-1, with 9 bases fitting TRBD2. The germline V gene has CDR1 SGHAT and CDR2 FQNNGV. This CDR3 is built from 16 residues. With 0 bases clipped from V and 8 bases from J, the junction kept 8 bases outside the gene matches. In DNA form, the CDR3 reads TGTGCCAGCAGCTTAGAGGGCGCGGGGGGGTGGGATGAGCAGTTCTTC. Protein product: CASSLEGAGGWDEQFF.

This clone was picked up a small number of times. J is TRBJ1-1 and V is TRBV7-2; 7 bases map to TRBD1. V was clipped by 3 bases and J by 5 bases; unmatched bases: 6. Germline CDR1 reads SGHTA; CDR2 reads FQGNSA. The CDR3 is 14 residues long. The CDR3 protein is CASSFQGEGTEAFF. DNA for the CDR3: TGTGCCAGCAGCTTCCAGGGGGAAGGAACTGAAGCTTTCTTT.

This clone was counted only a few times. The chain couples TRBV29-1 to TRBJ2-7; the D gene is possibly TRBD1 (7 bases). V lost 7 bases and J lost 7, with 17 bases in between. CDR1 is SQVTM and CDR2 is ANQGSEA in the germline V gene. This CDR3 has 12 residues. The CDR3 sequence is CSGGAGGREQYF. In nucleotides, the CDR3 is TGCAGCGGCGGGGCAGGGGGGCGTGAGCAGTACTTC.

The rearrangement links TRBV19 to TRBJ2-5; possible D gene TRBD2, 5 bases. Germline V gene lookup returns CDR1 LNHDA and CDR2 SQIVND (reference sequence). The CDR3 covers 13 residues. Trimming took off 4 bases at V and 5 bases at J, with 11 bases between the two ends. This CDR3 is CASSRGSGETQYF. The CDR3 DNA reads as TGTGCCAGTAGTAGGGGTTCGGGGGAGACCCAGTACTTC.

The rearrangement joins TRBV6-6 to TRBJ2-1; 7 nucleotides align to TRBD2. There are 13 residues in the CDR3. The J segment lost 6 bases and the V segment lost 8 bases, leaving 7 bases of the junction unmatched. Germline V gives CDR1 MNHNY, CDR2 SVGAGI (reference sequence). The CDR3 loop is CASAIGGSNEQFF. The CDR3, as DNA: TGTGCCAGCGCAATCGGGGGGTCCAATGAGCAGTTCTTC.

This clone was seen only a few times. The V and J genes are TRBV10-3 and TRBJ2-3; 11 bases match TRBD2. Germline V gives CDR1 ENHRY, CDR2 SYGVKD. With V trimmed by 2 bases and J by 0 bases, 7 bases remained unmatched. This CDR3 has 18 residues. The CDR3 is CAISEPKLAGASTDTQYF. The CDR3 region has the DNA TGTGCCATCAGTGAGCCGAAACTAGCGGGGGCCAGCACAGATACGCAGTATTTT.

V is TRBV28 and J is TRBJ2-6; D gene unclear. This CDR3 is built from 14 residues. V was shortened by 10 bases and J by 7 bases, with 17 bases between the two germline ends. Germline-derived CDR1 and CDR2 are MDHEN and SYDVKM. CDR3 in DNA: TGTGCCACCCTGTTGAGGTCTAGTGCCAACGTCCTGACTTTC. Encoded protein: CATLLRSSANVLTF.

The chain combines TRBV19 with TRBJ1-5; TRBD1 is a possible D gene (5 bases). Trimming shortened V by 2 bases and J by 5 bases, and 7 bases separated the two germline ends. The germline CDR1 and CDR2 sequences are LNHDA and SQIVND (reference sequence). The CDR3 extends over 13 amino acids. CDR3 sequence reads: CASSIQGYQPQHF. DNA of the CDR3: TGTGCCAGTAGTATACAGGGATATCAGCCCCAGCATTTT.

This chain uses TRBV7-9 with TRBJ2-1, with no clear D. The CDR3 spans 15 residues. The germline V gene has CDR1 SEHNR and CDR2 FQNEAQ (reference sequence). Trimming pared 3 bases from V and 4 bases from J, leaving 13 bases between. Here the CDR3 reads CASSFAQDTYNEQFF. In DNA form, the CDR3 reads TGTGCCAGCAGCTTTGCCCAGGATACTTACAATGAGCAGTTCTTC.

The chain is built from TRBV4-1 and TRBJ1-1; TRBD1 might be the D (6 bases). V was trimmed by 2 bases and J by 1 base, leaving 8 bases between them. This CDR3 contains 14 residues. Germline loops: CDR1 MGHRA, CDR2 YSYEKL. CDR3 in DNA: TGCGCCAGCAGCCAAAGACAGGAGAACACTGAAGCTTTCTTT. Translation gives CASSQRQENTEAFF.

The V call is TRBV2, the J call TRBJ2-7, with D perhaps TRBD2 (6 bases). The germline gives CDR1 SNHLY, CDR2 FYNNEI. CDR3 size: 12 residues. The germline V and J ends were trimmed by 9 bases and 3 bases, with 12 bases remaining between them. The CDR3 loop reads CASRTTLYEQYF. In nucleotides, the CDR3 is TGTGCCAGTCGGACTACACTCTACGAGCAGTACTTC.

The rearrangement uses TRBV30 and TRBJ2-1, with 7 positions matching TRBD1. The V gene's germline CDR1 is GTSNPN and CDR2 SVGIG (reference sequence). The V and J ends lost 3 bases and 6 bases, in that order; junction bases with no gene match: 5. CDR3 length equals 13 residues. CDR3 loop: CAWRKGAGNEQFF. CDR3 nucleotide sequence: TGTGCCTGGAGGAAGGGGGCTGGCAATGAGCAGTTCTTC. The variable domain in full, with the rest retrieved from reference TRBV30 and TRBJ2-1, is SQTIHQWPATLVQPVGSPLSLECTVEGTSNPNLYWYRQAAGRGLQLLFYSVGIGQISSEVPQNLSASRPQDRQFILSSKKLLLSDSGFYLCAWRKGAGNEQFFGPGTRLTVL.

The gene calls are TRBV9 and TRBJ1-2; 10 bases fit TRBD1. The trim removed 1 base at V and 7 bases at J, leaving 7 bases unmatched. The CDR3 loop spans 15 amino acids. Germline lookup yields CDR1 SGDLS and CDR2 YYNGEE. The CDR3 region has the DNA TGTGCCAGCAGCGTAACCAGACAGGGGGCCTTTGGCTACACCTTC. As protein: CASSVTRQGAFGYTF.

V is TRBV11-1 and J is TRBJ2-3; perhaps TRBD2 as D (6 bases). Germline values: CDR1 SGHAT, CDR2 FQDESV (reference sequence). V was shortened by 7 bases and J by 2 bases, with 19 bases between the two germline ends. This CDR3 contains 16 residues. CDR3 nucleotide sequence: TGTGCCAGCACGGGACCTAGACTAGGGCTCACAGATACGCAGTATTTT. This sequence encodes CASTGPRLGLTDTQYF.

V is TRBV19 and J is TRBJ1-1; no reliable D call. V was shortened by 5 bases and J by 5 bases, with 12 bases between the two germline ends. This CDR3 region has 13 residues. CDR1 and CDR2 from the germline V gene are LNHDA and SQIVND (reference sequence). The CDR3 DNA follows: TGTGCCAGTAGTTGGGAGGATCGAACTGAAGCTTTCTTT. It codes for CASSWEDRTEAFF.

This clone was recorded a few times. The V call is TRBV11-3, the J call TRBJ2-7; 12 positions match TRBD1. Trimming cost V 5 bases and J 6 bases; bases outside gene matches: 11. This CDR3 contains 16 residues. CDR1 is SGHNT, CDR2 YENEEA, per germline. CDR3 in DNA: TGTGCCAGCAGCAGCGCCGGGACAGGGGGCCTAAGCGAGCAGTACTTC. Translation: CASSSAGTGGLSEQYF.